This T cell receptor beta chain was recovered during a study of T cells expressing NK-cell markers. UMI-tagged 5'RACE template switching yielded the TCR beta cDNA. TCRdb reprocessed the 5' RACE reads; each CDR3 protein has one entry and no DNA is given. The sample totals about 380,000 distinct CDR3 sequences. The sequencing input was blood T cells: a sorted CD56 or NKG2C T cell subset, CD4+ or CD8+ T cells, or bulk PBMC T cells (not recorded which). The receptor's source is a man between 18 and 69 years old in good health.

CDR3 residues: CASSQDSVGTSSIANTGELFF. This chain joins TRBV3-1 and TRBJ2-2; as DNA is missing, the TRBD2 call by TCRdb cannot be tested. The CDR3 has 21 amino acids. The germline gives CDR1 LGHDT, CDR2 YNNKEL (reference sequence).